A selection of T cell receptor beta chains follows, all from one sample in a study of blood T cell repertoires in COVID-19. Clones were sequenced by immunoSEQ multiplex PCR, and TCRdb holds only the in-frame ones, with some missing. Counted here are around 270,000 clones, around nine tenths occurring once; the ten biggest clones make up about 10%. Specimen: peripheral blood. These receptors were obtained from a man aged 40-49 years who had recovered from COVID-19. The CDR3 runs from the conserved cysteine through the conserved F or W. A D gene is named only where the DNA matches it firmly. Size is omitted from some rows. Given values are once, few, many or a class for expanded clones.

clone size,CDR3 length,V gene,D gene,J gene,CDR3 DNA,CDR3 protein
-,16,TRBV2,TRBD2,TRBJ2-1,TGTGCCAGCAGTGAAATTGCTAGCGGGGGGCCCAATGAGCAGTTCTTC,CASSEIASGGPNEQFF
-,15,TRBV28,-,TRBJ2-2,TGTGCCAGCAGTCCGCGGGACCCGAACACCGGGGAGCTGTTTTTT,CASSPRDPNTGELFF
-,14,TRBV29-1,-,TRBJ1-2,TGCAGCGTCGCCGGGACAAAAAATAACTATGGCTACACCTTC,CSVAGTKNNYGYTF
-,15,TRBV4-2,TRBD2,TRBJ2-7,TGTGCCAGCAGCCAAGTGGCTAGCGGGACCTACGAGCAGTACTTC,CASSQVASGTYEQYF
-,15,TRBV12-5,-,TRBJ2-7,TGTGCTAGTGGGGACACAGGGTTTAAGTCCTACGAGCAGTACTTC,CASGDTGFKSYEQYF
once,15,TRBV29-1,-,TRBJ2-5,TGCAGCGTTGAATGGGTCAGGGGAAGGGGAGAGACCCAGTACTTC,CSVEWVRGRGETQYF
-,14,TRBV9,-,TRBJ2-3,TGTGCCAGCAGCCCATTACTAGACACAGATACGCAGTATTTT,CASSPLLDTDTQYF
few,18,TRBV5-4,TRBD2,TRBJ2-1,TGTGCCAGCAGCCCCGAACCGGGACTACCTACGCCCTACAATGAGCAGTTCTTC,CASSPEPGLPTPYNEQFF
once,12,TRBV2,-,TRBJ1-5,TGTGCCAGCAGTGAACGGTGGAGGCCCCAGCATTTT,CASSERWRPQHF
-,16,TRBV18,-,TRBJ2-7,TGTGCCAGCTCACCACCGCCGGCAGGGGGGCGGTACGAGCAGTACTTC,CASSPPPAGGRYEQYF
-,17,TRBV7-8,-,TRBJ2-5,TGTGCCAGCAGCCTTCCTGGCGCAATCCAGGGAGGTGAGACCCAGTACTTC,CASSLPGAIQGGETQYF
-,13,TRBV5-4,-,TRBJ2-1,TGTGCCAGCAGCTTCGGCCGGGATTCTCGTAATCTCTTC,CASSFGRDSRNLF
-,12,TRBV29-1,-,TRBJ2-3,TGCAGCGTTTGGGAGGGGGGGTTGGCGCAGTATTTT,CSVWEGGLAQYF
-,14,TRBV12-5,TRBD1,TRBJ2-3,TGTGCTAGTGGTTTGGACAGGGGTACAGATACGCAGTATTTT,CASGLDRGTDTQYF
-,16,TRBV7-9,-,TRBJ2-1,TGTGCCAGCAGCTTAGTCCGGGACACCCGGGGCCGGGGGCAGTTCTTC,CASSLVRDTRGRGQFF
-,15,TRBV6-5,-,TRBJ2-3,TGTGCCAGCAGTTACTCGGCGGGAATAACAGATACGCAGTATTTT,CASSYSAGITDTQYF